Listed below are T cell receptor beta chains from one sample, sequenced in a study of blood T cells in healthy people across ages. TCRdb re-called the 5' RACE reads through MiXCR, storing one row per CDR3 protein. The data show some 940,000 distinct CDR3 sequences, 25% to 35% seen once. These data were also reused for a study on T cells of mothers and their children.

Sequenced input: blood. These receptors all stem from a woman aged 40 to 50 in good health. The CDR3 runs from the conserved cysteine through the conserved F or W. Fields, in order: D gene, J gene, clone size, V gene, CDR3 protein, CDR3 DNA. D genes are given only for firm matches. Size tells how often a clone was seen (once, few, many) or the class of an expanded clone, and some rows leave it out.

. TRBJ2-3 . TRBV7-8 CASSWGVGDTQYF TGTGCCAGCAGCTGGGGGGTCGGGGATACGCAGTATTTT
TRBD2 TRBJ2-7 . TRBV5-1 CATQLGWVAGAYNEQYF TGCGCCACCCAGCTTGGGTGGGTAGCGGGGGCGTACAATGAGCAGTACTTC
. TRBJ2-7 many TRBV7-2 CASSSMGAGYEQYF TGTGCCAGCAGCTCCATGGGGGCGGGATACGAGCAGTACTTC
TRBD2 TRBJ2-3 . TRBV7-3 CASTESGGSGTQYF TGTGCCAGCACCGAAAGCGGGGGCTCGGGTACGCAGTATTTT
. TRBJ2-7 . TRBV5-1 CASSLFRGSYEQYF TGCGCCAGCAGCTTGTTTCGGGGATCCTACGAGCAGTACTTC
. TRBJ1-4 . TRBV2 CASRGDNEKLFF TGTGCCAGCAGGGGCGATAATGAAAAACTGTTTTTT
. TRBJ1-2 . TRBV7-2 CASSPQKYGYTF TGTGCCAGCAGCCCTCAGAAGTATGGCTACACCTTC
. TRBJ1-2 many TRBV7-2 CASSGNRVSYGYTF TGTGCCAGCAGCGGGAACAGGGTTAGCTATGGCTACACCTTC
TRBD1 TRBJ2-7 few TRBV14 CASSPRQGGEQYF TGTGCCAGCAGTCCGAGACAGGGTGGCGAGCAGTACTTC
. TRBJ2-3 . TRBV12-3/TRBV12-4 CASSSKDLDTDTQYF TGTGCCAGCAGTTCAAAGGACCTAGACACAGATACGCAGTATTTT
. TRBJ1-1 few TRBV5-5 CASSSWQGTEAFF TGTGCCAGCAGCTCCTGGCAAGGCACTGAAGCTTTCTTT
. TRBJ1-1 . TRBV5-1 CASSLEVGYTEAFF TGCGCCAGCAGCTTGGAGGTCGGCTACACTGAAGCTTTCTTT
. TRBJ2-7 many TRBV7-2 CASSVQSYYEQYF TGTGCCAGCAGCGTTCAATCCTACTACGAGCAGTACTTC
TRBD2 TRBJ2-7 . TRBV7-2 CASSFGLAGGRREQYF TGTGCCAGCAGCTTCGGACTAGCGGGGGGGCGACGCGAGCAGTACTTC
. TRBJ1-5 . TRBV4-1 CASSQGVQGPQHF TGCGCCAGCAGCCAAGGGGTGCAAGGCCCCCAGCATTTT
. TRBJ1-4 once TRBV7-9 CTSSLEVRTEKLFF TGTACCAGCAGCTTAGAAGTCAGAACGGAAAAACTGTTTTTT
. TRBJ2-3 . TRBV6-4 CASSDREGSTDTQYF TGTGCCAGCAGTGACCGTGAGGGCAGCACAGATACGCAGTATTTT
. TRBJ2-1 many TRBV12-3/TRBV12-4 CASSLGRGEQFF TGTGCCAGCAGCCTCGGGCGGGGAGAGCAGTTCTTC
. TRBJ2-1 few TRBV7-2 CASSLEAGRRKFF TGTGCCAGCAGCCTAGAAGCGGGTAGGAGGAAGTTCTTC